A selection of T cell receptor beta chains follows, all from one sample in a study of blood T cell repertoires in COVID-19. The repertoire was sequenced with immunoSEQ multiplex PCR; TCRdb's copy has only in-frame clones and lacks some. The table lists some 340,000 clones, about 86% of them singletons, with 2.5% to 3.5% in the top ten. The source material was peripheral blood. Receptors originate from a man between 25 and 39 years old with active or convalescent COVID-19. Each CDR3 is given with its conserved first and last residue. D genes are given only for firm matches. Rows give clone size only sometimes, using once, few, many, or a class for an expanded clone.

j_call: TRBJ2-7
clone_size: .
v_call: TRBV13
d_call: TRBD1
cdr3_aa: CASSSGQGPYEQYF
cdr3_nt: TGTGCCAGCAGCTCCGGACAGGGCCCCTACGAGCAGTACTTC

j_call: TRBJ1-5
clone_size: .
v_call: TRBV18
d_call: TRBD1
cdr3_aa: CASATGDQPQHF
cdr3_nt: TGTGCCAGCGCGACAGGGGACCAGCCCCAGCATTTT

j_call: TRBJ1-6
clone_size: .
v_call: TRBV4-3
d_call: .
cdr3_aa: CASSQALGLGNSPLHF
cdr3_nt: TGCGCCAGCAGCCAAGCCCTAGGTCTGGGTAATTCACCCCTCCACTTT

j_call: TRBJ2-1
clone_size: .
v_call: TRBV6-4
d_call: TRBD1
cdr3_aa: CASKPGQGADEQFF
cdr3_nt: TGTGCCAGCAAGCCGGGACAGGGTGCCGATGAGCAGTTCTTC

j_call: TRBJ2-7
clone_size: .
v_call: TRBV10-3
d_call: .
cdr3_aa: CAISDTGLGEQYF
cdr3_nt: TGTGCCATCAGTGATACAGGGTTAGGAGAGCAGTACTTC

j_call: TRBJ2-1
clone_size: .
v_call: TRBV11-2
d_call: .
cdr3_aa: CASSFRGLTYNEQFF
cdr3_nt: TGTGCCAGCAGCTTTAGGGGACTCACCTACAATGAGCAGTTCTTC

j_call: TRBJ2-1
clone_size: .
v_call: TRBV9
d_call: TRBD2
cdr3_aa: CASSVGLANEQFF
cdr3_nt: TGTGCCAGCAGCGTAGGACTAGCCAATGAGCAGTTCTTC

j_call: TRBJ2-2
clone_size: .
v_call: TRBV5-1
d_call: .
cdr3_aa: CASSLTLAGINTGELFF
cdr3_nt: TGCGCCAGCAGCTTGACCCTGGCGGGGATCAACACCGGGGAGCTGTTTTTT

j_call: TRBJ2-1
clone_size: .
v_call: TRBV18
d_call: TRBD2
cdr3_aa: CASSLGALAGGYYNEQFF
cdr3_nt: TGTGCCAGCTCACTAGGGGCCCTAGCGGGAGGCTACTACAATGAGCAGTTCTTC

j_call: TRBJ1-2
clone_size: .
v_call: TRBV7-9
d_call: .
cdr3_aa: CASSFTGGEPYGYTF
cdr3_nt: TGTGCCAGCAGCTTTACGGGGGGCGAGCCCTATGGCTACACCTTC

j_call: TRBJ2-7
clone_size: once
v_call: TRBV7-9
d_call: TRBD1
cdr3_aa: CASSLGAGGIDSYEQYF
cdr3_nt: TGTGCCAGCAGCTTAGGGGCAGGGGGCATAGATTCCTACGAGCAGTACTTC

j_call: TRBJ1-5
clone_size: .
v_call: TRBV24-1
d_call: .
cdr3_aa: CATPHGTSNQPQHF
cdr3_nt: TGTGCCACCCCCCACGGGACAAGCAATCAGCCCCAGCATTTT

j_call: TRBJ1-1
clone_size: .
v_call: TRBV7-3
d_call: .
cdr3_aa: CASSLNPGGNTEAFF
cdr3_nt: TGTGCCAGCAGCTTAAATCCGGGGGGAAACACTGAAGCTTTCTTT

j_call: TRBJ2-1
clone_size: .
v_call: TRBV5-4
d_call: .
cdr3_aa: CASSLLDFRDNEQFF
cdr3_nt: TGTGCCAGCAGCTTGCTAGACTTCAGGGACAATGAGCAGTTCTTC

j_call: TRBJ2-1
clone_size: .
v_call: TRBV24-1
d_call: TRBD1
cdr3_aa: CATSDLGGTGNYNEQFF
cdr3_nt: TGTGCCACCAGTGATTTGGGTGGGACAGGGAATTACAATGAGCAGTTCTTC

j_call: TRBJ1-2
clone_size: .
v_call: TRBV7-3
d_call: .
cdr3_aa: CASSREGGNGYTF
cdr3_nt: TGTGCCAGCAGCCGTGAGGGAGGGAATGGCTACACCTTC

j_call: TRBJ1-1
clone_size: .
v_call: TRBV28
d_call: .
cdr3_aa: CAYGSGANTEAFF
cdr3_nt: TGTGCGTACGGGAGTGGGGCTAACACTGAAGCTTTCTTT

j_call: TRBJ1-1
clone_size: .
v_call: TRBV6-2/TRBV6-3
d_call: .
cdr3_aa: CASSYSRDTNRNTEAFF
cdr3_nt: TGTGCCAGCAGTTACTCAAGGGACACAAATCGGAACACTGAAGCTTTCTTT

j_call: TRBJ1-1
clone_size: .
v_call: TRBV5-1
d_call: .
cdr3_aa: CASSLGTLMNTEAFF
cdr3_nt: TGCGCCAGCAGCTTGGGAACTCTTATGAACACTGAAGCTTTCTTT

j_call: TRBJ1-5
clone_size: .
v_call: TRBV12-3/TRBV12-4
d_call: .
cdr3_aa: CASSSYDQPQHF
cdr3_nt: TGTGCCAGCAGTTCCTATGATCAGCCCCAGCATTTT

j_call: TRBJ1-4
clone_size: .
v_call: TRBV12-3/TRBV12-4
d_call: .
cdr3_aa: CASSSPGGKLFF
cdr3_nt: TGTGCCAGCTCCTCCCCGGGGGGAAAACTGTTTTTT

j_call: TRBJ2-2
clone_size: .
v_call: TRBV11-3
d_call: .
cdr3_aa: CASSSLENTGELFF
cdr3_nt: TGTGCCAGCAGCTCACTAGAAAACACCGGGGAGCTGTTTTTT

j_call: TRBJ1-2
clone_size: .
v_call: TRBV7-2
d_call: TRBD1
cdr3_aa: CASSIDRAYGYTF
cdr3_nt: TGTGCCAGCAGCATCGACAGGGCTTATGGCTACACCTTC

j_call: TRBJ2-5
clone_size: .
v_call: TRBV5-4
d_call: TRBD1
cdr3_aa: CASSSEPGQGFRETQYF
cdr3_nt: TGTGCCAGCAGCTCCGAGCCGGGACAGGGGTTTCGAGAGACCCAGTACTTC

j_call: TRBJ2-1
clone_size: .
v_call: TRBV2
d_call: .
cdr3_aa: CASSLGDSGNEQFF
cdr3_nt: TGTGCCAGCAGCCTTGGGGACTCTGGGAATGAGCAGTTCTTC

j_call: TRBJ2-3
clone_size: once
v_call: TRBV4-2
d_call: .
cdr3_aa: CASSQGLEITDTQYF
cdr3_nt: TGTGCCAGCAGCCAAGGACTGGAGATCACAGATACGCAGTATTTT

j_call: TRBJ1-6
clone_size: .
v_call: TRBV11-3
d_call: TRBD1
cdr3_aa: CASSPDRGHNSPLHF
cdr3_nt: TGTGCCAGCAGCCCGGACAGGGGCCACAATTCACCCCTCCACTTT

j_call: TRBJ2-2
clone_size: .
v_call: TRBV6-6
d_call: .
cdr3_aa: CASRLGIRDTGELFF
cdr3_nt: TGTGCCAGCAGGCTAGGCATTCGGGACACCGGGGAGCTGTTTTTT

j_call: TRBJ2-7
clone_size: .
v_call: TRBV7-2
d_call: TRBD1
cdr3_aa: CASSRDRDRYEQYF
cdr3_nt: TGTGCCAGCAGCCGGGACAGGGATCGCTACGAGCAGTACTTC

j_call: TRBJ2-1
clone_size: .
v_call: TRBV19
d_call: .
cdr3_aa: CASSATPDTSYNEQFF
cdr3_nt: TGTGCCAGCTCCGCGACCCCGGACACATCCTACAATGAGCAGTTCTTC

j_call: TRBJ2-7
clone_size: .
v_call: TRBV5-5
d_call: .
cdr3_aa: CASSLVPGKAYEQYF
cdr3_nt: TGTGCCAGCAGCTTGGTGCCAGGTAAGGCCTACGAGCAGTACTTC

j_call: TRBJ2-7
clone_size: .
v_call: TRBV10-3
d_call: TRBD1
cdr3_aa: CATRFGTGSYEQYF
cdr3_nt: TGTGCCACCCGTTTCGGGACAGGGTCCTACGAGCAGTACTTC